This is a list of T cell receptor beta chains from one sample in a study of T cells after yellow fever vaccination. TCRdb re-called the 5' RACE reads through MiXCR, storing one row per CDR3 protein. Found here are under 600,000 distinct CDR3 sequences, roughly 22% of them singletons; the top ten hold about 16%. The sample was PBMCs, taken approximately 22 days after the first yellow fever vaccination. The origin of the receptors is a man aged 18 to 30 who received the YFV17D yellow fever vaccine. The CDR3 runs from the conserved cysteine through the conserved F or W. The order of the fields is V gene, clone size, D gene, J gene, CDR3 protein, CDR3 DNA. D genes are given only for firm matches. Expanded clones are given a class, and other clones once, few, many or no size at all.

TRBV20-1	NA	TRBD2	TRBJ2-3	CSARRPAGSTDTQYF	TGCAGTGCCAGACGGCCAGCGGGGAGCACAGATACGCAGTATTTT
TRBV24-1	NA	TRBD1	TRBJ2-3	CATRGTGNTDTQYF	TGTGCCACCAGGGGGACAGGGAACACAGATACGCAGTATTTT
TRBV7-8	few	TRBD1	TRBJ1-2	CASSSDRQGAVYGYTF	TGTGCCAGCAGCTCCGACCGGCAGGGGGCGGTCTATGGCTACACCTTC
TRBV6-5	few	NA	TRBJ1-5	CASSYRYGTREPQHF	TGTGCCAGCAGTTACCGGTATGGAACCCGGGAGCCCCAGCATTTT
TRBV7-3	many	NA	TRBJ2-1	CASSLYSRGNEQFF	TGTGCCAGCAGCTTATATTCCAGGGGAAATGAGCAGTTCTTC
TRBV6-5	NA	TRBD1	TRBJ1-2	CASSYSTGGSGGLYGYTF	TGTGCCAGCAGTTACTCGACAGGGGGATCTGGAGGGCTCTATGGCTACACCTTC
TRBV28	NA	NA	TRBJ1-1	CASSLGGGAEAFF	TGTGCCAGCAGTTTGGGTGGGGGTGCTGAAGCTTTCTTT
TRBV12-3/TRBV12-4	NA	NA	TRBJ2-2	CASSFQGWVAGELFF	TGTGCCAGCAGTTTTCAGGGGTGGGTCGCCGGGGAGCTGTTTTTT
TRBV19	few	TRBD1	TRBJ2-1	CASRRQGGSYNEQFF	TGTGCCAGTAGAAGACAGGGGGGGTCCTACAATGAGCAGTTCTTC
TRBV3-1	NA	NA	TRBJ2-7	CASSQWDNRYEQYF	TGTGCCAGCAGCCAGTGGGACAACCGCTACGAGCAGTACTTC